This T cell receptor beta chain was captured in a study of spatial heterogeneity in lung cancer. One entry per CDR3 protein, called by TCRdb with MiXCR from the 5' RACE reads. The data show roughly 1,900 distinct CDR3 sequences, with over 9.5% seen just once and about 12% held by the top ten. Germline lookup yields CDR1 SGHRS and CDR2 YFSETQ. V lost 0 bases to trimming and J lost 9 bases; unmatched junction nucleotides: 8. The CDR3 is 15 amino acids. Time point meaning: sample taken at primary tumor resection. This clonotype is classed as large. The specimen was normal lung tissue next to the tumor, collected at surgery. J is TRBJ2-1 and V is TRBV5-1; TRBD1 agrees at 8 bases. The TCR was taken from a female donor with early-stage non-small cell lung cancer. The CDR3 sequence: CASSLEVRGLGEQFF. DNA of the CDR3: TGCGCCAGCAGCTTGGAGGTCAGGGGGCTTGGTGAGCAGTTCTTC.